The source of this TCR beta chain is a study of metastatic and nonmetastatic thyroid tumors. Whole-study context: The study looked at repertoires side by side in blood and in tumor or nodule tissue from malignant and benign thyroid patients. The study's findings and limits: Relative to benign nodules, malignant thyroid tumors were reportedly characterized by significantly elevated TCR beta diversity in blood and tumor.

Trimming removed 0 bases from V and 5 bases from J, with 13 bases in between. Germline CDR1 and CDR2: MNHEY and SVGAGI. The CDR3 has 15 residues. The table lists this clone with a few counts. As yet, its antigen is unknown. All patients were untreated before thyroid surgery. Authors' data handling: Using the CDR3 differences seen across clinicopathological groups, the authors built a distant-metastasis classifier for papillary thyroid cancer, which was meant to discriminate distant-metastatic patients. With MiXCR, TCRdb called clones anew from the PCR reads. The V and J calls, along with clone size, are taken from TCRdb and not from the paper's own processing. This sample yields 17,000 or so clones, of which around 25% are seen a single time; 15% to 17% belongs to the top ten.

This chain uses TRBV6-5 with TRBJ2-5; D may be TRBD1 (5 bases). The receptor was derived from a female donor with papillary thyroid cancer or a benign thyroid nodule (not recorded which). Some clones in this sample may be carry-over from other donors' samples. The sequenced sample was adjacent normal tissue. DNA of the CDR3: TGTGCCAGCAGTTACTCTGAAGGGGTCGGGGAGACCCAGTACTTC. It codes for CASSYSEGVGETQYF.